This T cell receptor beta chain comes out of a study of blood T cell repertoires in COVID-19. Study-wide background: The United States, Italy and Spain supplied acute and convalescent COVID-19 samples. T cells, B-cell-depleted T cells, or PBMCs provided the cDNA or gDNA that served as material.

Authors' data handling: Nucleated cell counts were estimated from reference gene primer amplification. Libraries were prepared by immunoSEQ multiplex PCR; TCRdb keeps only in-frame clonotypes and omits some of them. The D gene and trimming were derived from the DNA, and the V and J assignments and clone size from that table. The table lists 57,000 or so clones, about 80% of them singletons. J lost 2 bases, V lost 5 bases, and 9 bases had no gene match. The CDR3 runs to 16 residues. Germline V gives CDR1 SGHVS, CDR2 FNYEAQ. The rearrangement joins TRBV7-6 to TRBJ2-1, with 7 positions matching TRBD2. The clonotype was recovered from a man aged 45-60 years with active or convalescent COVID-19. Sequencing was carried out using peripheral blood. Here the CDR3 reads CASSPSGGGPYNEQFF. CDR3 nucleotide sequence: TGTGCCAGCAGCCCGTCGGGAGGAGGACCCTACAATGAGCAGTTCTTC.